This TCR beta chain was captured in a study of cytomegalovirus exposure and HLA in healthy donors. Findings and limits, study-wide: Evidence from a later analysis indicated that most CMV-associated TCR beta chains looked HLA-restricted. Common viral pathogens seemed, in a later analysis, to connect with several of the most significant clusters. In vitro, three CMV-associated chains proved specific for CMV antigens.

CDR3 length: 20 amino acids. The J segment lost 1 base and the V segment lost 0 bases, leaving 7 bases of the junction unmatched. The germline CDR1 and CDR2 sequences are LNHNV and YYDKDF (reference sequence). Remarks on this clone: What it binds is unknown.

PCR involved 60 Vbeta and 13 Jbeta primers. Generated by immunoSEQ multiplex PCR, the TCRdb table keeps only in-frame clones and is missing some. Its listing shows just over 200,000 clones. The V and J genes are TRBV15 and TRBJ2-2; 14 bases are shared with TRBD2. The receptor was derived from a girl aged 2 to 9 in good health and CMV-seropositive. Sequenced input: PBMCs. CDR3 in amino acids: CATSRDRGLAGGWNTGELFF. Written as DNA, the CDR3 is TGTGCCACCAGCAGAGATCGCGGACTAGCGGGAGGTTGGAACACCGGGGAGCTGTTTTTT. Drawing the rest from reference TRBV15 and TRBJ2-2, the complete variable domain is DAMVIQNPRYQVTQFGKPVTLSCSQTLNHNVMYWYQQKSSQAPKLLFHYYDKDFNNEADTPDNFQSRRPNTSFCFLDIRSPGLGDTAMYLCATSRDRGLAGGWNTGELFFGEGSRLTVL.